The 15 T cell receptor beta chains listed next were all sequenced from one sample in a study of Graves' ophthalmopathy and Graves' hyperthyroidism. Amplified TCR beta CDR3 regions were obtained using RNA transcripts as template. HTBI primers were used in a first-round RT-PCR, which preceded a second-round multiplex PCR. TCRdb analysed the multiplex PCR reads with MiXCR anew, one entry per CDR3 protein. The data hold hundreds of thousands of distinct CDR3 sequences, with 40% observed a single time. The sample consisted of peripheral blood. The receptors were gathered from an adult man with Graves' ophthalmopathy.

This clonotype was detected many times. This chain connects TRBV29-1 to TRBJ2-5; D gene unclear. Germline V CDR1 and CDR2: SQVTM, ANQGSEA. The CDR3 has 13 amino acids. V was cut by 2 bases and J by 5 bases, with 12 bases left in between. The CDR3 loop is CSVELLGLETQYF. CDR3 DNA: TGCAGCGTTGAACTGCTGGGTCTTGAGACCCAGTACTTC.

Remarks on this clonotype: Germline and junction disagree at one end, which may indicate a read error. The CDR3 loop reads CSAGTGQSYAQYF. CDR3 coding DNA: TGCAGTGCTGGAACGGGACAGTCCTACGCGCAGTACTTC. The rearrangement links TRBV20-1 to TRBJ2-7, with 7 bases aligning to TRBD1. The CDR3 runs to 13 residues. The V gene's germline CDR1 is DFQATT and CDR2 SNEGSKA (reference sequence).

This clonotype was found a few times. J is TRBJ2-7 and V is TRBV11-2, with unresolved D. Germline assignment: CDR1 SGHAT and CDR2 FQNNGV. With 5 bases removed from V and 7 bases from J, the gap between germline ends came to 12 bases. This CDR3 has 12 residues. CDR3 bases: TGTGCCAGCAGCCTGACATGGGGAGAGCAGTACTTC. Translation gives CASSLTWGEQYF.

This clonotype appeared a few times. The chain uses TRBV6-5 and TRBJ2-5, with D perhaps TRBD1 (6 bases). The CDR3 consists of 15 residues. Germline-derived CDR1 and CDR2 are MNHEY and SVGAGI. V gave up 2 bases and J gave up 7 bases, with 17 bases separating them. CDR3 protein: CASSYLGPEGGTQYF. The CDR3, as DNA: TGTGCCAGCAGTTACCTGGGACCAGAAGGGGGGACCCAGTACTTC.

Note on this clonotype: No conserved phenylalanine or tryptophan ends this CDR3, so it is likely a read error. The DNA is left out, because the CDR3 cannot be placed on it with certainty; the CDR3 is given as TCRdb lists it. CDR3 region: CSAPDRGY. The V gene is TRBV20-1, the J gene TRBJ2-5; the DNA was not compared with TRBD1, the D call given in the table. From its first to its last residue, the CDR3 has 8 amino acids. The germline CDR1 and CDR2 sequences are DFQATT and SNEGSKA (reference sequence).

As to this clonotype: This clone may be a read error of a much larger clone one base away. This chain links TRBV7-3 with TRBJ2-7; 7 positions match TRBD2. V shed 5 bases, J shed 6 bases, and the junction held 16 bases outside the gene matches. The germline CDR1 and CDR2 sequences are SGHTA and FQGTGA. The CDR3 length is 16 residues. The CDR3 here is CASSPTGAGVSPEQYF. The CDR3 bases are TGTGCCAGCAGCCCGACGGGTGCGGGAGTGTCTCCCGAGCAGTACTTC.

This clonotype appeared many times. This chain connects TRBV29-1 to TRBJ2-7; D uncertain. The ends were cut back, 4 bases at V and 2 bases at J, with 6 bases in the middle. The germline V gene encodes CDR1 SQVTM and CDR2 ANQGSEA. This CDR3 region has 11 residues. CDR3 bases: TGCAGCGTTGGAAGTCCCTACGAGCAGTACTTC. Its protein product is CSVGSPYEQYF.

In nucleotides, the CDR3 is TGTGCCAGCAGTCAGGGCCTCGAATCAGTGCAGTACTTC. Encoded protein: CASSQGLESVQYF. The chain is built from TRBV28 and TRBJ2-7; D perhaps matches TRBD1 (5 bases). Per germline, CDR1 MDHEN and CDR2 SYDVKM. Trimming pared 5 bases from V and 9 bases from J, leaving 17 bases between. The CDR3 extends over 13 amino acids.

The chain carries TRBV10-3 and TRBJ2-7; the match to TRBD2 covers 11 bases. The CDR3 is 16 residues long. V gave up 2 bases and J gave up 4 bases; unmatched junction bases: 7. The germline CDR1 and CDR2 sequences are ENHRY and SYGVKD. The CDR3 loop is CAISETGTSGYYEQYF. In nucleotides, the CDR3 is TGTGCCATCAGTGAGACCGGGACTAGCGGTTATTACGAGCAGTACTTC.

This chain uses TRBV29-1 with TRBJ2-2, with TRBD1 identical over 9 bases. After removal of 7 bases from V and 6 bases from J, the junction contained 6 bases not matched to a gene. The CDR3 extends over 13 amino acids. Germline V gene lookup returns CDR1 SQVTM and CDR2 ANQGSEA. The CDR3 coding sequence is TGCAGCGCAATTAGGACAGGGGCCGGGGAGCTGTTTTTT. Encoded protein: CSAIRTGAGELFF.

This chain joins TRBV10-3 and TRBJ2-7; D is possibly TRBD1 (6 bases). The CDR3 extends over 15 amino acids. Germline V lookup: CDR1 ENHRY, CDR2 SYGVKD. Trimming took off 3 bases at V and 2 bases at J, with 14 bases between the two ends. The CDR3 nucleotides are TGTGCCATCAGTGACACCGGGACATTCACCTACGAGCAGTACTTC. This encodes CAISDTGTFTYEQYF.

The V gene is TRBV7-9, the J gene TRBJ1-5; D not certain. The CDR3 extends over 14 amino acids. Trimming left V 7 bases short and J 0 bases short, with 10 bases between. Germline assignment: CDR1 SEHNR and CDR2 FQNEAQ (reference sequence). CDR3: CASKRGNSNQPQHF. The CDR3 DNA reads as TGTGCCAGCAAACGCGGTAATAGCAATCAGCCCCAGCATTTT.

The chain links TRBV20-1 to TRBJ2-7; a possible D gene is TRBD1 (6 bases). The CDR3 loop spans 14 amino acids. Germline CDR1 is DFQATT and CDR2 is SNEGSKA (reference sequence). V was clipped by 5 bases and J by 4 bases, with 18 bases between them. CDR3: CSASRQAAWYEQYF. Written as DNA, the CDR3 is TGCAGTGCTTCACGACAGGCGGCTTGGTACGAGCAGTACTTC.

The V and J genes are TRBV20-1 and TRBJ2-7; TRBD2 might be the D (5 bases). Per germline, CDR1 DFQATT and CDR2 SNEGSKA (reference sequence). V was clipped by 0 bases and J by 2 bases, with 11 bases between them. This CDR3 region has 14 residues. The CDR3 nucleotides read TGCAGTGCTAGAGATTTAGAGGGTACCTACGAGCAGTACTTC. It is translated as CSARDLEGTYEQYF.

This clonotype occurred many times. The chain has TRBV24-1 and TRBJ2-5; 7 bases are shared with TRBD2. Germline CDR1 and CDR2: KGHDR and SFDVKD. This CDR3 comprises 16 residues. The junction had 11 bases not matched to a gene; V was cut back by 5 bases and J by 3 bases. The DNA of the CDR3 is TGTGCCACCAGTGCCTTGGGGGGGGGAAAGAAAGAGACCCAGTACTTC. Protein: CATSALGGGKKETQYF.